This TCR beta chain was recovered during a study of shared clonotypes between healthy human individuals. Study-wide points: Apart from blood, nothing was sampled; tissue repertoires likely differ.

As regards this clone: The antigen remains undetermined.

In the naive CD8 group, cells lacked CD45RO and were positively selected for CCR7, so terminally differentiated effector memory CD45RA+ cells were left out. The CDR3 spans 16 residues. V was trimmed by 2 bases and J by 0 bases, leaving 11 bases between them. Germline-derived CDR1 and CDR2 are LNHDA and SQIVND (reference sequence). Assay used: immunoSEQ multiplex PCR; TCRdb lists only in-frame clones, some missing. Of some 2 million clones in the sample, over 85% were seen once. The material sequenced was naive CD8+ T cells sorted from blood. This chain joins TRBV19 and TRBJ2-1; a possible D gene is TRBD1 (5 bases). This TCR was recovered from a man aged 18 to 30 in good health. The chain's CDR3 is CASSITGYSSYNEQFF. The CDR3 nucleotides are TGTGCCAGTAGTATAACAGGCTATAGCTCCTACAATGAGCAGTTCTTC.